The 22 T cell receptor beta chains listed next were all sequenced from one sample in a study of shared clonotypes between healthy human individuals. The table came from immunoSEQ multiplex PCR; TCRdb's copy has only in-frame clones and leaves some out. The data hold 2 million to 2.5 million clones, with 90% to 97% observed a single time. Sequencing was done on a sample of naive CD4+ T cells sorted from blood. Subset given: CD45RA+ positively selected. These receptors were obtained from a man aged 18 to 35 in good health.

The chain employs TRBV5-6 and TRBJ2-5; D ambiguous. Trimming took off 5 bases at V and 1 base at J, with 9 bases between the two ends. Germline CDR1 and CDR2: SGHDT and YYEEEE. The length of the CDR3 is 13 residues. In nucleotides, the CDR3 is TGTGCCAGCAGGGGTTGGTCCCAAGAGACCCAGTACTTC. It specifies CASRGWSQETQYF.

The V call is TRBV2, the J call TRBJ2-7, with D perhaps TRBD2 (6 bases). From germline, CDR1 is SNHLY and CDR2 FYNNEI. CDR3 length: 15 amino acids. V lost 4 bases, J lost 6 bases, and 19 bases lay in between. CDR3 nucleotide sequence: TGTGCCAGCAGTGGAGGGCAGCGGGTATTATCCGAGCAGTACTTC. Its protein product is CASSGGQRVLSEQYF.

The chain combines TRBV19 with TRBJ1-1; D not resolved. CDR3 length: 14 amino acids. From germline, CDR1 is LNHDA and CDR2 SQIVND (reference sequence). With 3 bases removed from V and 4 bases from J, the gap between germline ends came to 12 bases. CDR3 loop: CASSINRKGTEAFF. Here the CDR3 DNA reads TGTGCCAGTAGTATCAACAGAAAAGGCACTGAAGCTTTCTTT.

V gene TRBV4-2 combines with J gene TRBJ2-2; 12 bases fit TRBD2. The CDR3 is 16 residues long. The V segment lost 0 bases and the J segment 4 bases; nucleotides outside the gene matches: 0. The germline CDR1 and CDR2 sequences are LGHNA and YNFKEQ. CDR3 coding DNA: TGTGCCAGCAGCCAAGAGGGACTAGCGGGCACCGGGGAGCTGTTTTTT. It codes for CASSQEGLAGTGELFF.

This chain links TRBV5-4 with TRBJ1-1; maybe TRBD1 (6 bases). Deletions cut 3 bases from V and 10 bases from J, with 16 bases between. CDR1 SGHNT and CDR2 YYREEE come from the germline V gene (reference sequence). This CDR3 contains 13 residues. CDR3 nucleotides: TGTGCCAGCAGCTCCCAGGTACAGGGTCCAGCTTTCTTT. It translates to CASSSQVQGPAFF.

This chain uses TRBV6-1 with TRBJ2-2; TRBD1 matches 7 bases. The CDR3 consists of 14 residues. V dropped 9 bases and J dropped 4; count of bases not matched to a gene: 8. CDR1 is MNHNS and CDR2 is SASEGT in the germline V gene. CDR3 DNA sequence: TGTGCCAGTCACCCTGCAGGGGGCACCGGGGAGCTGTTTTTT. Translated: CASHPAGGTGELFF.

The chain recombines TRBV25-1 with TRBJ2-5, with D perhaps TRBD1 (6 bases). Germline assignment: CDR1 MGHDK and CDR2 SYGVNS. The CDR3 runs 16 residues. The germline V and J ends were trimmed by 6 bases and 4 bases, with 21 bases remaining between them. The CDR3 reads CASSPWGAQGGETQYF. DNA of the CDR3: TGTGCCAGCAGCCCGTGGGGAGCACAGGGCGGAGAGACCCAGTACTTC.

In DNA form, the CDR3 reads TGTGCCAGCAGGACTAGCGGACCCTACGAGCAGTACTTC. Its translation is CASRTSGPYEQYF. J is TRBJ2-7 and V is TRBV2, with 9 nucleotides matching TRBD2. The ends lost 6 bases at V and 2 bases at J; junction bases unmatched: 2. The CDR3 has 13 residues. The germline gives CDR1 SNHLY, CDR2 FYNNEI.

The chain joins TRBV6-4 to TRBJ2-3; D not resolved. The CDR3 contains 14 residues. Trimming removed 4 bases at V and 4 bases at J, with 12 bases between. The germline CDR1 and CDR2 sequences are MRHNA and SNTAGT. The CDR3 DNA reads TGTGCCAGCAGTGCGGGTGGCGGCGCAGATACGCAGTATTTT. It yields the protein CASSAGGGADTQYF.

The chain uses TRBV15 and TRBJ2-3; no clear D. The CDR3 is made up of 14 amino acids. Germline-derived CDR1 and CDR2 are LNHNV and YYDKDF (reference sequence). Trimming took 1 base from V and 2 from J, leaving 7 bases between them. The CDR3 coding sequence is TGTGCCACCAGCAGAGGAGGACCCACAGATACGCAGTATTTT. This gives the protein CATSRGGPTDTQYF. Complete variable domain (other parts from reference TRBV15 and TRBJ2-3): DAMVIQNPRYQVTQFGKPVTLSCSQTLNHNVMYWYQQKSSQAPKLLFHYYDKDFNNEADTPDNFQSRRPNTSFCFLDIRSPGLGDTAMYLCATSRGGPTDTQYFGPGTRLTVL.

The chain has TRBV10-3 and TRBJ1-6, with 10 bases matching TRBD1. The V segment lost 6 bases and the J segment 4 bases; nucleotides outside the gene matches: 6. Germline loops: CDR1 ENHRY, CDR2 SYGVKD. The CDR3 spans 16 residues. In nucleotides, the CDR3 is TGTGCCATCAGCCCGGGACAGGGGCTGTATAATTCACCCCTCCACTTT. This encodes CAISPGQGLYNSPLHF.

In nucleotides, the CDR3 is TGCGCCAGCAGCTTGGCCGTGACAGGTGACTACGAGCAGTACTTC. Its protein product is CASSLAVTGDYEQYF. V is TRBV5-1 and J is TRBJ2-7; D might be TRBD1 (6 bases). The CDR3 length is 15 residues. Trimming cost V 0 bases and J 3 bases, with 13 bases left between them. The germline V gene has CDR1 SGHRS and CDR2 YFSETQ. Based on the CDR3 plus reference TRBV5-1 and TRBJ2-7, the full variable domain is KAGVTQTPRYLIKTRGQQVTLSCSPISGHRSVSWYQQTPGQGLQFLFEYFSETQRNKGNFPGRFSGRQFSNSRSEMNVSTLELGDSALYLCASSLAVTGDYEQYFGPGTRLTVT.

CDR3 in DNA: TGTGCCAGCAGTGAAGCGGGCCTCGGCGGGAGGGACGGAAGTGAGCAGTTCTTC. Translating it yields CASSEAGLGGRDGSEQFF. V gene TRBV6-1 combines with J gene TRBJ2-1, with 9 bases matching TRBD2. There are 18 residues in the CDR3. Germline V lookup: CDR1 MNHNS, CDR2 SASEGT. V lost 0 bases to trimming and J lost 9 bases; unmatched junction nucleotides: 15.

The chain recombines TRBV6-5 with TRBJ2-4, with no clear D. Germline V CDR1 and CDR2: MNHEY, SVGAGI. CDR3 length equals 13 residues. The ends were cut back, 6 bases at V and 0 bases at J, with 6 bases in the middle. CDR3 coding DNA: TGTGCCAGCAGGCCAGGAGCCAAAAACATTCAGTACTTC. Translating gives CASRPGAKNIQYF.

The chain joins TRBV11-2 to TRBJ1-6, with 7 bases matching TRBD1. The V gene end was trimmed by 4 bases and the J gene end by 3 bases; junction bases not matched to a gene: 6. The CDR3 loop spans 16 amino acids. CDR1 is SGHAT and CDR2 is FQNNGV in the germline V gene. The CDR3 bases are TGTGCCAGCAGCTCCCGGACAGGTTTCTATAATTCACCCCTCCACTTT. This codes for CASSSRTGFYNSPLHF.

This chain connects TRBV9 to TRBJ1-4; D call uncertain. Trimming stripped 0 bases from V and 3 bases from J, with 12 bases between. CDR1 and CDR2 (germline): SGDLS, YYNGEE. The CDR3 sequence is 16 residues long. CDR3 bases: TGTGCCAGCAGCGTAGGCTCCAGTGGCGCTAATGAAAAACTGTTTTTT. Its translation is CASSVGSSGANEKLFF.

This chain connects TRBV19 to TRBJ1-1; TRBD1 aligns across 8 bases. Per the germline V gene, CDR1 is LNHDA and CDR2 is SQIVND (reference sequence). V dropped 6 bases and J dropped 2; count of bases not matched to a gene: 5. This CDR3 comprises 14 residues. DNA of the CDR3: TGTGCCAGTAGGGAGACAGGGGACAACACTGAAGCTTTCTTT. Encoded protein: CASRETGDNTEAFF.

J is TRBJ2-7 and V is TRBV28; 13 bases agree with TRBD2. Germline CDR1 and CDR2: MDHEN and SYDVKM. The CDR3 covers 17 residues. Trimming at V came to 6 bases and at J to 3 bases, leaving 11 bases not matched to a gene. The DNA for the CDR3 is TGTGCCAGCAGCCGTACCCTGGGACTAGCGGGGAACTACGAGCAGTACTTC. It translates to CASSRTLGLAGNYEQYF.

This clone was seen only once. In DNA form, the CDR3 reads TGTGCCAGCAGTGAAGAAAAGTGGCTACAAAGTCGGGCCAACGTCCTGACTTTC. Translation gives CASSEEKWLQSRANVLTF. This chain uses TRBV6-1 with TRBJ2-6, with D uncertain. There are 18 residues in the CDR3. Germline values: CDR1 MNHNS, CDR2 SASEGT. Trimming stripped 1 base from V and 5 bases from J, with 18 bases between.

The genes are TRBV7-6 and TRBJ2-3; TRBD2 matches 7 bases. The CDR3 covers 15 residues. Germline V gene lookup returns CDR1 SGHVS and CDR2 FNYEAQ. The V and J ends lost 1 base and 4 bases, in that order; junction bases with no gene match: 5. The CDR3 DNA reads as TGTGCCAGCAGCTTAGTTCTAGCGGTATCAGATACGCAGTATTTT. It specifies CASSLVLAVSDTQYF. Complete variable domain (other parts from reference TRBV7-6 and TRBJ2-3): GAGVSQSPRYKVTKRGQDVALRCDPISGHVSLYWYRQALGQGPEFLTYFNYEAQQDKSGLPNDRFSAERPEGSISTLTIQRTEQRDSAMYRCASSLVLAVSDTQYFGPGTRLTVL.

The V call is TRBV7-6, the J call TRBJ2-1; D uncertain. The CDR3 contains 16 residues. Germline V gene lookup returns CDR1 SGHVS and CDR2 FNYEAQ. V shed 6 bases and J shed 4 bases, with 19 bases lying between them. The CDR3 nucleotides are TGTGCCAGCAGTGCGGAGTGGAACTGGCTTTACAATGAGCAGTTCTTC. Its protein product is CASSAEWNWLYNEQFF.

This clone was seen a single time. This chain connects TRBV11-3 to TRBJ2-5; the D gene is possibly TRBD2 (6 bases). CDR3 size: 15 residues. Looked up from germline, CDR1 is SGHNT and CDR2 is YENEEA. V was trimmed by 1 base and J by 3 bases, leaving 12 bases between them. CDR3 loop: CASSLGGAYKETQYF. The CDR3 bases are TGTGCCAGCAGCTTAGGCGGGGCGTACAAAGAGACCCAGTACTTC.